The present entry profiles one T cell receptor (beta chain) with its context. The data were obtained in a study of control samples from healthy donors and cancer patients. Using immunoSEQ multiplex PCR, the repertoire was profiled, and TCRdb retains in-frame clones only, with some absent. There are roughly 86,000 clones in the sample; roughly 89% occur only once, and roughly 14% lies in the top ten. Sequencing was done on a sample of blood. This TCR came from a man aged 25 to 40 in good health.

The chain's CDR3 is CASSEDQTGTGELFF. The CDR3 DNA reads as TGTGCCAGCAGTGAAGACCAGACAGGCACCGGGGAGCTGTTTTTT. This chain uses TRBV25-1 with TRBJ2-2; weak D call: TRBD1 (6 bases). Germline-derived CDR1 and CDR2 are MGHDK and SYGVNS. The CDR3 is 15 residues long. Trimming removed 2 bases from V and 4 bases from J, with 11 bases in between.